This is a list of T cell receptor beta chains from one sample in a study of control samples from healthy donors and cancer patients. The protocol was immunoSEQ multiplex PCR, while the TCRdb copy is restricted to in-frame clones and leaves out a portion. The sample lists approximately 110,000 clones, approximately 83% occurring once. The sample was blood. These receptors were obtained from a woman between 50 and 59 years old in good health. CDR3s leave out the opening cysteine and the closing phenylalanine or tryptophan. A D gene is named only where the DNA matches it firmly. Clone size is shown for a subset of rows, as once, few, many or a class of expanded clone.

clone_size: NA; d_call: NA; v_call: TRBV19; j_call: TRBJ1-2; cdr3_aa: ASTDGFAYGYT
clone_size: once; d_call: NA; v_call: TRBV4-2; j_call: TRBJ1-2; cdr3_aa: ASSQDREGDYGYT
clone_size: NA; d_call: NA; v_call: TRBV2; j_call: TRBJ1-4; cdr3_aa: ASSAPGGGNEKLF
clone_size: NA; d_call: NA; v_call: TRBV19; j_call: TRBJ1-5; cdr3_aa: ASNPGGGNQPQH
clone_size: NA; d_call: TRBD1; v_call: TRBV3-1/TRBV3-2; j_call: TRBJ2-1; cdr3_aa: ASSLTGTNEQF
clone_size: few; d_call: NA; v_call: TRBV7-8; j_call: TRBJ1-2; cdr3_aa: ASSLVPVGPGYT
clone_size: NA; d_call: NA; v_call: TRBV3-1/TRBV3-2; j_call: TRBJ1-6; cdr3_aa: ASSQVGAWDSPLH
clone_size: once; d_call: NA; v_call: TRBV19; j_call: TRBJ2-7; cdr3_aa: ASSPGNHEEQY
clone_size: NA; d_call: NA; v_call: TRBV4-3; j_call: TRBJ2-3; cdr3_aa: ASSRTGSDTQY
clone_size: NA; d_call: NA; v_call: TRBV2; j_call: TRBJ1-5; cdr3_aa: ASSAEEGIQPQH
clone_size: NA; d_call: NA; v_call: TRBV6-5; j_call: TRBJ1-1; cdr3_aa: ASSFHGRNTEAF
clone_size: once; d_call: NA; v_call: TRBV5-3; j_call: TRBJ2-7; cdr3_aa: ARSLVGVSYEQY
clone_size: NA; d_call: TRBD2; v_call: TRBV12-3/TRBV12-4; j_call: TRBJ2-7; cdr3_aa: ASSGGTGREQY
clone_size: NA; d_call: NA; v_call: TRBV5-5; j_call: TRBJ1-5; cdr3_aa: ASSAAGGNQPQH
clone_size: few; d_call: NA; v_call: TRBV30; j_call: TRBJ1-1; cdr3_aa: AWKFRVDTEAF
clone_size: many; d_call: TRBD2; v_call: TRBV5-6; j_call: TRBJ2-5; cdr3_aa: ASSSDTSGGVRETQY
clone_size: NA; d_call: TRBD2; v_call: TRBV5-6; j_call: TRBJ2-5; cdr3_aa: ASSPSWLAEETQY
clone_size: once; d_call: NA; v_call: TRBV7-2; j_call: TRBJ1-1; cdr3_aa: ASSREGSTEAF